This entry describes one T cell receptor (beta chain). This CDR3 is 15 amino acids long. The ends were cut back, 0 bases at V and 8 bases at J, with 14 bases in the middle. In germline, CDR1 is SGHVS, CDR2 FNYEAQ. TCRdb's table, derived via immunoSEQ multiplex PCR, lists solely in-frame clones and lacks some. Of about 120,000 clones listed, more than 70% are singletons. These data belong to a study of control samples from healthy donors and cancer patients. The TCR comes from a man aged 50-59 years in good health. The chain couples TRBV7-6 to TRBJ2-1; D not certain. Sequenced material: blood. CDR3 sequence reads: CASSLAPAGGDEQFF. The CDR3 region has the DNA TGTGCCAGCAGCTTAGCGCCCGCTGGCGGAGATGAGCAGTTCTTC.